This paragraph reports one T cell receptor beta chain. The same CDR3 can be traced to other DNA sequences in this sample. The V gene's germline CDR1 is LGHDT and CDR2 YNNKEL (reference sequence). V was shortened by 1 base and J by 0 bases, with 4 bases between the two germline ends. This CDR3 has 14 amino acids. The entry originates in a study of blood T cell repertoires in COVID-19. Study in general: In each case, the material was cDNA or gDNA derived from T cells, B-cell-depleted T cells, or PBMCs.

Libraries were prepared by immunoSEQ multiplex PCR; TCRdb keeps only in-frame clonotypes and omits some of them. Seen here are hundreds of thousands of clones, about 90% observed once, and the top ten hold roughly a tenth. Living in about two dozen US areas, the participants were between about 18 and 90 years of age. This clonotype originated in a woman in her 30s who had recovered from COVID-19. The rearrangement uses TRBV3-1 (or the pseudogene TRBV3-2) and TRBJ1-3; D not resolved. Specimen: PBMCs or T cells enriched from blood (not recorded which). The CDR3 DNA follows: TGTGCCAGCAGCCAAGTTAGCTCTGGAAACACCATATATTTT. Translated: CASSQVSSGNTIYF.